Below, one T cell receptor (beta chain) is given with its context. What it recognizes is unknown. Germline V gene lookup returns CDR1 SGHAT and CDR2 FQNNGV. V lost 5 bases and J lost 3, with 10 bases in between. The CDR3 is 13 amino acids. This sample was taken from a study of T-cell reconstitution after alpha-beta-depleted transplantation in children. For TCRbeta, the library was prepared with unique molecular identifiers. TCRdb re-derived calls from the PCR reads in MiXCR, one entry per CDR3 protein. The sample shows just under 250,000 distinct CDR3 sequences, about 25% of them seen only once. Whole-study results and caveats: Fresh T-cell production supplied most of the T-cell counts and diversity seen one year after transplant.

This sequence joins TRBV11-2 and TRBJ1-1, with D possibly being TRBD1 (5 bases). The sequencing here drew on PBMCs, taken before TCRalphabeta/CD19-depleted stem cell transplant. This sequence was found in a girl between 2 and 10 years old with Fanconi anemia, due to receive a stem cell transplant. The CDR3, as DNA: TGTGCCAGCAGCCCCCCGGGGGACACTGAAGCTTTCTTT. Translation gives CASSPPGDTEAFF. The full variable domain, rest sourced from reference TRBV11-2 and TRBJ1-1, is EAGVAQSPRYKIIEKRQSVAFWCNPISGHATLYWYQQILGQGPKLLIQFQNNGVVDDSQLPKDRFSAERLKGVDSTLKIQPAKLEDSAVYLCASSPPGDTEAFFGQGTRLTVV.